The 32 T cell receptor beta chains listed next were all sequenced from one sample in a study of shared clonotypes between healthy human individuals. Assay: immunoSEQ multiplex PCR; the TCRdb copy retains only in-frame clones and omits some. Altogether around 2,000,000 clones are present, 90% to 95% being singletons, with the ten largest covering more than 0.1%. Source material: naive CD4+ T cells sorted from blood. Subset meaning: CD45RA+ positively selected. Source of these receptors: a man in his late teens or twenties in good health.

The chain joins TRBV11-2 to TRBJ2-1, with D possibly being TRBD2 (5 bases). The CDR3 has 14 amino acids. V lost 6 bases, J lost 3 bases, and 12 bases lay in between. Germline values: CDR1 SGHAT, CDR2 FQNNGV. The CDR3 region has the DNA TGTGCCAGCAGGCCCTCCGGGGTCTACAATGAGCAGTTCTTC. Residues: CASRPSGVYNEQFF. Full variable domain (missing parts from reference TRBV11-2 and TRBJ2-1): EAGVAQSPRYKIIEKRQSVAFWCNPISGHATLYWYQQILGQGPKLLIQFQNNGVVDDSQLPKDRFSAERLKGVDSTLKIQPAKLEDSAVYLCASRPSGVYNEQFFGPGTRLTVL.

V is TRBV7-2 and J is TRBJ2-5; the match to TRBD2 covers 9 bases. The CDR3 has 16 amino acids. J was trimmed by 1 base and V by 2 bases; bases with no gene match: 5. The germline V gene has CDR1 SGHTA and CDR2 FQGNSA. The CDR3 nucleotides are TGTGCCAGCAGCTTAAGACTAGCGGACACCCAAGAGACCCAGTACTTC. This encodes CASSLRLADTQETQYF.

The V and J genes are TRBV5-8 and TRBJ2-2; no firm D call. The CDR3 covers 10 residues. Germline V CDR1 and CDR2: SGHTS, YDEGEE. V was shortened by 7 bases and J by 9 bases, with 7 bases between the two germline ends. CDR3 sequence (DNA): TGTGCCAGCGGGTCGTGGGAGCTGTTTTTT. Encoded protein: CASGSWELFF.

The chain couples TRBV6-5 to TRBJ2-6; D is uncertain. The CDR3 is made up of 15 amino acids. V was shortened by 8 bases and J by 4 bases, with 15 bases between the two germline ends. The V gene's germline CDR1 is MNHEY and CDR2 SVGAGI. The CDR3 bases are TGTGCCAGCGCTGGTTTCGATTTCGGGGCCAACGTCCTGACTTTC. Amino acids: CASAGFDFGANVLTF.

Remarks on this clone: This sample also contains other DNA sequences that code for the same CDR3. The chain joins TRBV6-5 to TRBJ2-5; 9 nucleotides align to TRBD1. CDR1 is MNHEY and CDR2 is SVGAGI in the germline V gene. The CDR3 sequence is 14 residues long. Trimming at V came to 1 base and at J to 5 bases, leaving 2 bases not matched to a gene. The CDR3 DNA is TGTGCCAGCAGTTACTTAGACAGGGGGGAGACCCAGTACTTC. Protein product: CASSYLDRGETQYF.

In regard to this clone: Germline and junction disagree at one end, which may indicate a read error. The rearrangement uses TRBV30 and TRBJ2-3; unclear D gene. The CDR3 is 11 residues long. Germline CDR1 is GTSNPN and CDR2 is SVGIG (reference sequence). CDR3 sequence (DNA): TGTGCCTGGAGTGTAACAGATGCGCAGTATTTT. Residues: CAWSVTDAQYF.

This sequence joins TRBV6-1 and TRBJ2-5; perhaps TRBD2 as D (6 bases). Trimming shortened V by 1 base and J by 0 bases, and 15 bases separated the two germline ends. Germline V gene data show CDR1 as MNHNS and CDR2 as SASEGT. The CDR3 contains 17 residues. The CDR3 sequence: CASSEVGGYRDQETQYF. CDR3 DNA: TGTGCCAGCAGTGAAGTTGGGGGGTATAGGGACCAAGAGACCCAGTACTTC.

This clone occurred once. This rearrangement joins TRBV7-9 to TRBJ2-3, with D possibly TRBD1 on 6 matching bases. CDR3 length equals 14 residues. Deletions cut 4 bases from V and 5 bases from J, with 13 bases between. CDR1 is SEHNR, CDR2 FQNEAQ, per germline (reference sequence). CDR3 DNA sequence: TGTGCCAGCAGCTGGGCCCAGGGGATAGATACGCAGTATTTT. This sequence encodes CASSWAQGIDTQYF.

This rearrangement joins TRBV5-1 to TRBJ2-2, with D possibly matching TRBD1 (6 bases). Germline lookup yields CDR1 SGHRS and CDR2 YFSETQ. V was trimmed by 4 bases and J by 5 bases, leaving 18 bases between them. CDR3 length: 16 residues. CDR3 residues: CASSPGTSTRTGELFF. The DNA for the CDR3 is TGCGCCAGCAGCCCCGGGACATCCACTAGGACCGGGGAGCTGTTTTTT.

Many counts were recorded for this clone. The chain carries TRBV5-8 and TRBJ1-2; D gene ambiguous. This CDR3 spans 13 amino acids. The V and J ends lost 0 bases and 4 bases respectively, with 7 bases between them. The germline V gene has CDR1 SGHTS and CDR2 YDEGEE. CDR3 sequence: CASSLARVYGYTF. Written as DNA, the CDR3 is TGTGCCAGCAGCTTGGCCCGAGTCTATGGCTACACCTTC.

V gene TRBV11-2 combines with J gene TRBJ1-2; tentative D call: TRBD1 (5 bases). V was cut by 1 base and J by 2 bases, with 8 bases left in between. The CDR3 runs to 14 residues. Germline CDR1 SGHAT, CDR2 FQNNGV. CDR3 amino acids: CASSLVAGNYGYTF. The CDR3 DNA follows: TGTGCCAGCAGCTTAGTGGCAGGGAACTATGGCTACACCTTC.

The chain carries TRBV7-2 and TRBJ2-7, with a weak D call TRBD1 (6 bases). Germline CDR1 and CDR2: SGHTA and FQGNSA. Trimming took 5 bases from V and 2 from J, leaving 13 bases between them. This CDR3 has 14 amino acids. The CDR3 DNA reads as TGTGCCAGCAGCCCGACGGACAGCCCCTACGAGCAGTACTTC. It encodes CASSPTDSPYEQYF.

The V call is TRBV18, the J call TRBJ1-4; TRBD1 matches at 7 bases. With V trimmed by 4 bases and J by 4 bases, 3 bases remained unmatched. The CDR3 has 14 residues. Germline-derived CDR1 and CDR2 are KGHSH and LQKENI. CDR3 sequence reads: CASSRGQVNEKLFF. As DNA, the CDR3 is TGTGCCAGCTCACGAGGACAGGTTAATGAAAAACTGTTTTTT. The full variable domain, with the rest looked up from reference TRBV18 and TRBJ1-4, is NAGVMQNPRHLVRRRGQEARLRCSPMKGHSHVYWYRQLPEEGLKFMVYLQKENIIDESGMPKERFSAEFPKEGPSILRIQQVVRGDSAAYFCASSRGQVNEKLFFGSGTQLSVL.

As to this clone: The same CDR3 can be traced to other DNA sequences in this sample. This chain connects TRBV2 to TRBJ1-5; 9 nucleotides match TRBD1. The CDR3 contains 14 residues. Per germline, CDR1 SNHLY and CDR2 FYNNEI. Trimming took 5 bases from V and 4 from J; bases not matched to a gene: 3. Here the CDR3 DNA reads TGTGCCAGCAGTCCGGGACAGGGAAATCAGCCCCAGCATTTT. This translates into CASSPGQGNQPQHF.

This clone was recorded only once. The chain is built from TRBV6-1 and TRBJ2-7; D may be TRBD2 (5 bases). The CDR3 totals 14 residues. Trimming left V 4 bases short and J 0 bases short, with 10 bases between. Germline CDR1 reads MNHNS; CDR2 reads SASEGT. The CDR3 spells CASSVRGLSYEQYF. CDR3 DNA: TGTGCCAGCAGTGTCCGGGGTCTCTCCTACGAGCAGTACTTC.

This chain uses TRBV7-2 with TRBJ2-7; a weak D match, TRBD2 (6 bases). The CDR3 totals 13 residues. Looked up from germline, CDR1 is SGHTA and CDR2 is FQGNSA. V was pared by 6 bases and J by 5 bases, with 14 bases between. The CDR3: CASRPPSVDEQYF. The CDR3 region has the DNA TGTGCCAGCAGACCTCCTAGCGTCGACGAGCAGTACTTC.

The table lists this clone with a few counts. V usage is TRBV6-6 and J usage is TRBJ1-1, with D perhaps matching TRBD1 (6 bases). The CDR3 totals 15 residues. With 3 bases removed from V and 4 bases from J, the gap between germline ends came to 15 bases. CDR1 is MNHNY and CDR2 is SVGAGI in the germline V gene (reference sequence). The CDR3 region has the DNA TGTGCCAGCAGTTATGGTGCGGGGGGCCCCACTGAAGCTTTCTTT. It translates to CASSYGAGGPTEAFF.

The V and J genes are TRBV6-1 and TRBJ1-2, with D perhaps matching TRBD1 (5 bases). There are 12 residues in the CDR3. V dropped 6 bases and J dropped 5 bases, with 10 bases sitting between them. Looked up from germline, CDR1 is MNHNS and CDR2 is SASEGT. The DNA for the CDR3 is TGTGCCAGCAGGCGGGGGGTTTATGGCTACACCTTC. This gives the protein CASRRGVYGYTF.

The V call is TRBV7-9, the J call TRBJ2-7, with TRBD2 matching 10 bases. The CDR3 is made up of 16 amino acids. CDR1 and CDR2 from the germline V gene are SEHNR and FQNEAQ (reference sequence). Trimming at V came to 4 bases and at J to 4 bases, leaving 10 bases not matched to a gene. The CDR3 DNA follows: TGTGCCAGCAGCTCCCGGGGCAGCGGGGGGGCTTACGAGCAGTACTTC. It translates to CASSSRGSGGAYEQYF.

The chain is built from TRBV6-1 and TRBJ2-4; TRBD2 aligns across 8 bases. The CDR3 extends over 14 amino acids. Germline V CDR1 and CDR2: MNHNS, SASEGT. The V gene end was trimmed by 4 bases and the J gene end by 7 bases; junction bases not matched to a gene: 6. CDR3: CASSVTRGGNIQYF. CDR3 sequence (DNA): TGTGCCAGCAGTGTAACTCGGGGGGGGAACATTCAGTACTTC.

The rearrangement uses TRBV25-1 and TRBJ1-4; 10 bases map to TRBD1. This CDR3 region has 13 residues. Germline V gives CDR1 MGHDK, CDR2 SYGVNS. V trimming: 6 bases; J trimming: 8 bases; junction bases outside the gene matches: 3. Written as DNA, the CDR3 is TGTGCCAGCAGGGGACAGGGGCAAGAAAAACTGTTTTTT. Translated, it gives CASRGQGQEKLFF.

This CDR3 is CASGLDRAVPFNTEAFF. In DNA, the CDR3 is TGTGCTAGTGGTTTGGACAGGGCCGTTCCGTTTAACACTGAAGCTTTCTTT. The chain links TRBV12-5 to TRBJ1-1; a possible D gene is TRBD1 (6 bases). CDR3 size: 17 residues. Germline V gives CDR1 LGHNT, CDR2 FRNRAP. V lost 1 base to trimming and J lost 2 bases, with 17 bases between them.

The V gene is TRBV6-1, the J gene TRBJ2-7, with 9 positions matching TRBD1. This CDR3 is 14 amino acids long. Trimming took 9 bases from V and 4 from J; bases not matched to a gene: 10. In germline, CDR1 is MNHNS, CDR2 SASEGT. The CDR3, as DNA: TGTGCCAGTACTCAGGACAGGGGAGTTTACGAGCAGTACTTC. Translated, it gives CASTQDRGVYEQYF.

The table lists this clone with a count of one. A much larger clone sits a single nucleotide away, making a read error possible. The rearrangement uses TRBV13 and TRBJ1-2; 7 bases match TRBD1. The ends lost 5 bases at V and 2 bases at J; junction bases unmatched: 2. Germline loops: CDR1 PRHDT, CDR2 FYEKMQ (reference sequence). There are 13 residues in the CDR3. The CDR3 loop reads CASSIQGNYGYTF. CDR3 DNA: TGTGCCAGCAGCATACAGGGGAACTATGGCTACACCTTC.

This rearrangement joins TRBV9 to TRBJ2-7; 9 nucleotides agree with TRBD2. The germline gives CDR1 SGDLS, CDR2 YYNGEE. The CDR3 has 16 residues. V dropped 4 bases and J dropped 6; count of bases not matched to a gene: 14. The DNA of the CDR3 is TGTGCCAGCAGCCCCCTGGGGCTAGCGGGGACCATCGAGCAGTACTTC. Translating gives CASSPLGLAGTIEQYF.

This chain joins TRBV11-2 and TRBJ1-4; D is unresolved. Germline CDR1 is SGHAT and CDR2 is FQNNGV. V lost 0 bases to trimming and J lost 4 bases, with 9 bases between them. The CDR3 length is 15 residues. CDR3 amino acids: CASSLDGGVNEKLFF. The CDR3 nucleotides are TGTGCCAGCAGCTTAGATGGTGGGGTTAATGAAAAACTGTTTTTT.

J is TRBJ2-5 and V is TRBV5-4, with 8 bases that match TRBD2. The ends lost 3 bases at V and 2 bases at J; junction bases unmatched: 6. CDR1 is SGHNT, CDR2 YYREEE, per germline (reference sequence). CDR3 length: 15 amino acids. The CDR3 DNA sequence: TGTGCCAGCAGCTCCGACGGACTAGCTCAAGAGACCCAGTACTTC. Protein sequence: CASSSDGLAQETQYF.

The chain has TRBV5-8 and TRBJ2-2; D is possibly TRBD1 or TRBD2 (8 bases each). Germline V gene data show CDR1 as SGHTS and CDR2 as YDEGEE. Trimming pared 4 bases from V and 3 bases from J, leaving 19 bases between. The length of the CDR3 is 17 residues. In nucleotides, the CDR3 is TGTGCCAGCAGCGTTCTTAGCGGGACAGGTTACACCGGGGAGCTGTTTTTT. Residues: CASSVLSGTGYTGELFF.

This clone was observed a single time. Within the sample, other DNA sequences also encode this same CDR3. This rearrangement joins TRBV18 to TRBJ2-7; tentative D call: TRBD1 (5 bases). Trimming took 2 bases from V and 0 from J, leaving 8 bases between them. Germline-derived CDR1 and CDR2 are KGHSH and LQKENI. This CDR3 is 14 amino acids long. DNA of the CDR3: TGTGCCAGCTCACCAAGGGGTTCCTCCTACGAGCAGTACTTC. Translation gives CASSPRGSSYEQYF.

This clone was detected only once. The chain uses TRBV7-2 and TRBJ2-1; perhaps D is TRBD1 or TRBD2 (6 bases each). Trimming removed 1 base at V and 16 bases at J, with 17 bases between. Per germline, CDR1 SGHTA and CDR2 FQGNSA. The CDR3 spans 13 residues. The CDR3 nucleotides read TGTGCCAGCAGCTTAGGCCGGGGGCGCGGTCTATTCTTC. This gives the protein CASSLGRGRGLFF.

This sequence joins TRBV13 and TRBJ1-6; weak D call: TRBD1 (6 bases). V lost 0 bases to trimming and J lost 7 bases, with 13 bases between them. This CDR3 is built from 16 residues. The germline V gene has CDR1 PRHDT and CDR2 FYEKMQ (reference sequence). The CDR3 DNA sequence: TGTGCCAGCAGCTTAGGCGGCCAGGGGTCAAATTCACCCCTCCACTTT. Amino acid sequence: CASSLGGQGSNSPLHF.

A remark on this clone: This may arise from a read error, as a much more abundant clone is one base away. The conserved phenylalanine or tryptophan is not found at the CDR3 terminus, so this likely reflects a read error. The chain carries TRBV30 and TRBJ2-7, with D uncertain. This CDR3 region has 12 residues. The ends were cut back, 5 bases at V and 3 bases at J, with 11 bases in the middle. The germline V gene has CDR1 GTSNPN and CDR2 SVGIG (reference sequence). Written as DNA, the CDR3 is TGTGCCTGGGGAAGACCCAGCTACGAGCAGTACCTC. This translates into CAWGRPSYEQYL.